This T cell receptor (beta chain) was profiled in a study of T cells after yellow fever vaccination. Study information: Low-cell-number fractions underwent preparation using SMART-Seq v4 Ultra Low Input.

This clonotype was recorded at least ten times. Synthesis of TCR cDNA relied on 5'RACE template switching, which attached a universal primer site and UMIs. TCRdb redid the calling of the 5' RACE reads with MiXCR, one entry per CDR3 protein. The data show more than 110,000 distinct CDR3 sequences, about 7% seen once. Germline CDR1 MNHEY, CDR2 SVGAGI. The CDR3 has 15 amino acids. Trimming took off 10 bases at V and 6 bases at J, with 22 bases between the two ends. The TCR sequence derives from a man aged 25-40 years who received the YFV17D yellow fever vaccine. This specimen consisted of CD4+ T cells sorted from PBMCs, obtained 10 days after the yellow fever booster vaccination. The chain carries TRBV6-5 and TRBJ2-1; D perhaps matches TRBD2 (6 bases). The CDR3 bases are TGTGCCACTTTACTAGCCCCCCAAGCTGGCAATGAGCAGTTCTTC. Protein: CATLLAPQAGNEQFF.